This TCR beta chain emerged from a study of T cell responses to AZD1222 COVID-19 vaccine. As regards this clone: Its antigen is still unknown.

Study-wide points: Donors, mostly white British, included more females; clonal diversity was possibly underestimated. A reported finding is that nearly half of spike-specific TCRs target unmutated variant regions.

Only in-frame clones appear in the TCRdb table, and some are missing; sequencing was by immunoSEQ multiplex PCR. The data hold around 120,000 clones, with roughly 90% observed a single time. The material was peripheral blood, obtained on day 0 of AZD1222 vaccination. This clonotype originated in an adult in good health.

The CDR3 nucleotides are TGTGCCACACAGGGACGGGGCTACCAAGAGACCCAGTACTTC. This sequence encodes CATQGRGYQETQYF. This chain links TRBV2 with TRBJ2-5; possible D gene TRBD1, 6 bases. Germline V gene sequence: CDR1 SNHLY, CDR2 FYNNEI. V was trimmed by 10 bases and J by 0 bases, leaving 15 bases between them. The CDR3 runs 14 residues.